The clone carrying this TCR beta chain was picked up one time. This entry is derived from a study of blood T cell repertoires in COVID-19. Across the whole study: Acute and convalescent COVID-19 specimens originated in the United States, Italy and Spain. T cells, B-cell-depleted T cells, or PBMCs provided the cDNA or gDNA that served as material.

Original analysis: It was from reference gene primer amplification that nucleated cell counts were estimated. Produced via immunoSEQ multiplex PCR; TCRdb's table is partial and in-frame only. That table supplies the V and J calls and clone size; D and trimming were determined from the DNA. Of roughly 260,000 clones detected, roughly 86% appear once; the ten largest clones hold over 2%. This CDR3 is built from 14 residues. J lost 8 bases, V lost 7 bases, and 8 bases had no gene match. CDR1 SGHRS and CDR2 YFSETQ come from the germline V gene. The chain couples TRBV5-1 to TRBJ2-1; TRBD1 matches at 11 bases. The receptor was isolated from a woman in her forties or fifties with acute or convalescent COVID-19. The sequencing input was peripheral blood. The CDR3 sequence: CASCRDRGVDEQFF. CDR3 in DNA: TGCGCCAGCTGCCGGGACAGGGGGGTCGATGAGCAGTTCTTC.